Listed here are 14 T cell receptor beta chains from one sample, sequenced in a study of cytomegalovirus exposure and HLA in healthy donors. With 60 Vbeta and 13 Jbeta primers, the PCR was carried out. The repertoire was sequenced with immunoSEQ multiplex PCR; TCRdb's copy has only in-frame clones and lacks some. The sample contains approximately 220,000 clones, about 80% of which appear only once. The specimen was PBMCs. Source of these receptors: a man aged 35 to 55 in good health and CMV-seropositive.

V usage is TRBV29-1 and J usage is TRBJ2-1, with 9 bases lining up with TRBD2. The junction had 8 bases not matched to a gene; V was cut back by 6 bases and J by 8 bases. CDR3 length: 13 residues. Germline V gene data show CDR1 as SQVTM and CDR2 as ANQGSEA. In nucleotides, the CDR3 is TGCAGCGTCACGGGACTAGCATACCATGAGCAGTTCTTC. Encoded protein: CSVTGLAYHEQFF.

The J gene is TRBJ2-3, the V gene TRBV9; 9 bases match TRBD2. The germline CDR1 and CDR2 sequences are SGDLS and YYNGEE. V trimming: 3 bases; J trimming: 2 bases; junction bases outside the gene matches: 7. This CDR3 comprises 16 residues. The CDR3 nucleotides are TGTGCCAGCAGCGAACAGACTAGCGGCTACACAGATACGCAGTATTTT. Encoded protein: CASSEQTSGYTDTQYF.

J is TRBJ1-3 and V is TRBV11-2; no clear D gene. Germline CDR1 reads SGHAT; CDR2 reads FQNNGV. V dropped 1 base and J dropped 3 bases, with 4 bases sitting between them. The CDR3 loop spans 13 amino acids. The CDR3, as DNA: TGTGCCAGCAGCTTAGGAGTTGGAAACACCATATATTTT. It codes for CASSLGVGNTIYF. Based on the CDR3 plus reference TRBV11-2 and TRBJ1-3, the full variable domain is EAGVAQSPRYKIIEKRQSVAFWCNPISGHATLYWYQQILGQGPKLLIQFQNNGVVDDSQLPKDRFSAERLKGVDSTLKIQPAKLEDSAVYLCASSLGVGNTIYFGEGSWLTVV.

This sequence joins TRBV5-6 and TRBJ2-6; D is possibly TRBD2 (6 bases). Trimming took 4 bases from V and 3 from J, leaving 8 bases between them. CDR3 length: 14 residues. Germline V gives CDR1 SGHDT, CDR2 YYEEEE. DNA of the CDR3: TGTGCCAGCAGCCGGGGGTTTGGGGCCAACGTCCTGACTTTC. It codes for CASSRGFGANVLTF.

The chain recombines TRBV6-1 with TRBJ1-2; D might be TRBD1 (5 bases). Germline V gene lookup returns CDR1 MNHNS and CDR2 SASEGT. The CDR3 is 15 residues long. Deletions cut 2 bases from V and 4 bases from J, with 14 bases between. The DNA of the CDR3 is TGTGCCAGCAGTGAAAGCGGGGCAGGAGGCTATGGCTACACCTTC. Translation gives CASSESGAGGYGYTF.

The J gene is TRBJ1-5, the V gene TRBV4-1; TRBD1 might be the D (5 bases). Germline lookup yields CDR1 MGHRA and CDR2 YSYEKL. V lost 4 bases and J 4 bases, leaving 14 bases between the germline ends. The CDR3 covers 15 residues. CDR3 in DNA: TGCGCCAGCAGCCTCTCGACAGCCCCTAATCAGCCCCAGCATTTT. This codes for CASSLSTAPNQPQHF.

V and J are TRBV5-1 and TRBJ2-2; 7 nucleotides match TRBD2. V shed 2 bases, J shed 7 bases, and the junction held 8 bases outside the gene matches. CDR1 is SGHRS, CDR2 YFSETQ, per germline. This CDR3 contains 15 residues. CDR3 protein: CASSFGLGVLGELFF. In nucleotides, the CDR3 is TGCGCCAGCAGCTTTGGACTAGGCGTACTCGGGGAGCTGTTTTTT.

The chain joins TRBV30 to TRBJ2-1; possible D gene TRBD2, 5 bases. Per germline, CDR1 GTSNPN and CDR2 SVGIG (reference sequence). Trimming cost V 3 bases and J 7 bases, with 10 bases left between them. This CDR3 is built from 12 residues. CDR3 DNA sequence: TGTGCCTGGAGACCATCGGGGAATGAGCAGTTCTTC. It translates to CAWRPSGNEQFF.

The rearrangement uses TRBV2 and TRBJ2-5, with 7 nucleotides matching TRBD1. J was trimmed by 4 bases and V by 6 bases; bases with no gene match: 8. CDR1 is SNHLY and CDR2 is FYNNEI in the germline V gene. This CDR3 is 14 amino acids long. The CDR3 bases are TGTGCCAGCAGGCTAGACAGGGTGCCAGAGACCCAGTACTTC. Translated: CASRLDRVPETQYF.

The chain couples TRBV5-1 to TRBJ2-1; the match to TRBD2 covers 8 bases. The germline V gene encodes CDR1 SGHRS and CDR2 YFSETQ. The V and J ends lost 0 bases and 5 bases, in that order; junction bases with no gene match: 7. The CDR3 loop spans 16 amino acids. The CDR3 protein is CASSLAQRGSHNEQFF. For the CDR3, the DNA is TGCGCCAGCAGCTTGGCCCAGCGGGGGTCCCACAATGAGCAGTTCTTC.

The rearrangement links TRBV19 to TRBJ1-5, with D possibly TRBD1 on 5 matching bases. This CDR3 has 15 residues. CDR1 is LNHDA, CDR2 SQIVND, per germline (reference sequence). Trimming shortened V by 5 bases and J by 0 bases, and 11 bases separated the two germline ends. CDR3: CASSDGHYSNQPQHF. The CDR3 bases are TGTGCCAGTAGTGACGGACACTATAGCAATCAGCCCCAGCATTTT.

In the case of this clone: Other nucleotide sequences in the sample specify the same CDR3. The rearrangement uses TRBV11-3 and TRBJ2-3; possibly TRBD1 for D (6 bases). The germline V and J ends were trimmed by 1 base and 1 base, with 6 bases remaining between them. Germline-derived CDR1 and CDR2 are SGHNT and YENEEA. CDR3 length: 14 amino acids. CDR3 sequence reads: CASSLGQGTDTQYF. CDR3 DNA: TGTGCCAGCAGCTTAGGACAGGGCACAGATACGCAGTATTTT.

The J gene is TRBJ2-1, the V gene TRBV29-1; 9 bases fit TRBD2. J was trimmed by 9 bases and V by 6 bases; bases with no gene match: 12. This CDR3 is built from 14 residues. Germline V gene sequence: CDR1 SQVTM, CDR2 ANQGSEA. In DNA, the CDR3 is TGCAGCGTCGCTGGGACTAGCACTGTTAGTGAGCAGTTCTTC. Translating it yields CSVAGTSTVSEQFF.

The chain couples TRBV6-4 to TRBJ2-1; perhaps TRBD2 as D (6 bases). The germline V gene encodes CDR1 MRHNA and CDR2 SNTAGT. The CDR3 extends over 15 amino acids. V gave up 5 bases and J gave up 6 bases, with 17 bases separating them. In DNA, the CDR3 is TGTGCCAGCAGTTTGGACTACGCCTCGGGCAATGAGCAGTTCTTC. Translating it yields CASSLDYASGNEQFF.